Below are 8 T cell receptor beta chains sequenced from a single sample in a study of blood T cell repertoires in COVID-19. Method: immunoSEQ multiplex PCR; TCRdb's copy keeps in-frame clones and lacks some. The sample gives roughly 200,000 clones, over 75% of which show up once; 2.5% to 3.5% is in the top ten. Sequenced: peripheral blood. All receptors derive from a woman older than 75 with active or convalescent COVID-19.

This chain joins TRBV9 and TRBJ2-5, with 9 bases fitting TRBD2. The V segment lost 1 base and the J segment 1 base; nucleotides outside the gene matches: 2. The CDR3 is 15 residues long. Germline CDR1 reads SGDLS; CDR2 reads YYNGEE. The CDR3 is CASSVLAGIQETQYF. The DNA of the CDR3 is TGTGCCAGCAGCGTACTAGCGGGGATCCAAGAGACCCAGTACTTC.

This clone occurred once. V gene TRBV28 combines with J gene TRBJ1-3; D is undetermined. CDR1 is MDHEN, CDR2 SYDVKM, per germline. Trimming removed 2 bases from V and 0 bases from J, with 11 bases in between. The CDR3 runs 16 residues. CDR3 in amino acids: CASSLPRRSSGNTIYF. The CDR3, as DNA: TGTGCCAGCAGTTTACCAAGACGGAGCTCTGGAAACACCATATATTTT.

CDR3 in amino acids: CATSPRAHSGANVLTF. The DNA of the CDR3 is TGTGCCACCAGTCCGCGGGCCCACTCTGGGGCCAACGTCCTGACTTTC. This sequence joins TRBV24-1 and TRBJ2-6; perhaps TRBD2 as D (5 bases). In germline, CDR1 is KGHDR, CDR2 SFDVKD. The CDR3 runs 16 residues. Trimming shortened V by 6 bases and J by 0 bases, and 11 bases separated the two germline ends.

The V gene is TRBV18, the J gene TRBJ1-2, with D perhaps TRBD1 (5 bases). The CDR3 extends over 14 amino acids. Per germline, CDR1 KGHSH and CDR2 LQKENI. V shed 1 base and J shed 7 bases, with 13 bases lying between them. CDR3 region: CASSPQGWGSGYTF. For the CDR3, the DNA is TGTGCCAGCTCACCACAGGGGTGGGGCAGTGGCTACACCTTC.

This clone has a handful of counts. The V and J genes are TRBV6-4 and TRBJ2-3; D gene ambiguous. Trimming stripped 4 bases from V and 5 bases from J, with 10 bases between. This CDR3 is 13 amino acids long. Germline CDR1 MRHNA, CDR2 SNTAGT. Written as DNA, the CDR3 is TGTGCCAGCAGTGCCGGTCTAAAAGATACGCAGTATTTT. It encodes CASSAGLKDTQYF.

The sample holds one count of this clone. This rearrangement joins TRBV7-2 to TRBJ2-7; 10 nucleotides align to TRBD1. This CDR3 region has 13 residues. Trimming took 6 bases from V and 11 from J; bases not matched to a gene: 10. From germline, CDR1 is SGHTA and CDR2 FQGNSA. CDR3 residues: CASRPSDRGIEYF. Written as DNA, the CDR3 is TGTGCCAGCAGACCCTCGGACAGGGGGATAGAGTACTTC.

The rearrangement links TRBV9 to TRBJ2-5; D gene unclear. With 0 bases removed from V and 7 bases from J, the gap between germline ends came to 13 bases. The length of the CDR3 is 14 residues. Looked up from germline, CDR1 is SGDLS and CDR2 is YYNGEE. In nucleotides, the CDR3 is TGTGCCAGCAGCGTAGCGGAACCTCCAGGGACCCAGTACTTC. Its protein product is CASSVAEPPGTQYF.

This clone was seen once. This chain links TRBV28 with TRBJ1-4; possible D gene TRBD1, 5 bases. This CDR3 is 15 amino acids long. In germline, CDR1 is MDHEN, CDR2 SYDVKM. The V end lost 3 bases, the J end lost 8 bases, and 16 bases lay between the germline ends. The DNA of the CDR3 is TGTGCCAGCAGTTTCACAGGAGTAGTGTGGGAAAAACTGTTTTTT. Translating gives CASSFTGVVWEKLFF.